The source of this TCR beta chain is a study of T cells expressing NK-cell markers. The CDR3 covers 14 residues. Germline CDR1 and CDR2: ENHRY and SYGVKD. Reanalyzing the 5' RACE reads, TCRdb keeps one entry per CDR3 protein, without DNA. The listing contains about 380,000 distinct CDR3 sequences. The TCR sequence derives from a man aged 18-70 years in good health. The sample comprised blood T cells: a sorted CD56 or NKG2C T cell subset, CD4+ or CD8+ T cells, or bulk PBMC T cells (not recorded which). The J gene is TRBJ2-7, the V gene TRBV10-3; the D call from TCRdb, TRBD2, cannot be confirmed without DNA. The CDR3 sequence: CAIRGTSGVHEQYF.